The clone carrying this T cell receptor (beta chain) has a count of ten or more. The antigen remains undetermined. TCRdb re-called the 5' RACE reads with MiXCR, one entry per CDR3 protein. This sample has some 63,000 distinct CDR3 sequences, with 6.2% found just once. The CDR3 runs 15 residues. Germline lookup yields CDR1 SGHDT and CDR2 YYEEEE. The V end was cut by 4 bases, the J end by 0 bases, with 12 bases between. The data were obtained in a study of CD8 T cells in ankylosing spondylitis. Study-wide results and caveats: It was reported that disease-linked clones were significantly enriched in matched ankylosing spondylitis synovial fluid. Reactive arthritis synovial fluid and blood previously showed some of these motif variants.

Sequenced material: synovial fluid, either unsorted or a sorted T cell fraction (not recorded which). The rearrangement links TRBV5-6 to TRBJ2-3, with D possibly matching TRBD2 (5 bases). The sequence came from a male donor with ankylosing spondylitis. CDR3 nucleotides: TGTGCCAGCAGCCCGCTAGGCGGGAGCACAGATACGCAGTATTTT. Residues: CASSPLGGSTDTQYF. Combining the CDR3 with reference TRBV5-6 and TRBJ2-3 gives the whole variable domain DAGVTQSPTHLIKTRGQQVTLRCSPKSGHDTVSWYQQALGQGPQFIFQYYEEEERQRGNFPDRFSGHQFPNYSSELNVNALLLGDSALYLCASSPLGGSTDTQYFGPGTRLTVL.